Each of the 5 T cell receptor beta chains below was sequenced from the same sample in a study of blood T cell repertoires in COVID-19. TCRdb's copy holds only in-frame clones and misses some; the assay was immunoSEQ multiplex PCR. The sample yields under 80,000 clones, 85% to 90% seen once. Sequenced sample: peripheral blood. These receptors originate from a man in his forties or fifties with active COVID-19.

This rearrangement joins TRBV5-4 to TRBJ2-7; 15 bases match TRBD2. The CDR3 consists of 14 residues. Per germline, CDR1 SGHNT and CDR2 YYREEE (reference sequence). The V gene end was trimmed by 3 bases and the J gene end by 6 bases; junction bases not matched to a gene: 1. This CDR3 reads CASSWGLAGGEQYF. DNA of the CDR3: TGTGCCAGCAGCTGGGGACTAGCGGGAGGCGAGCAGTACTTC.

V is TRBV6-2 or TRBV6-3 and J is TRBJ1-5, with D unresolved. This CDR3 contains 14 residues. The V and J ends lost 6 bases and 3 bases respectively, with 12 bases between them. The germline gives CDR1 MNHEY, CDR2 SVGEGT. CDR3 loop: CASSHGLTNQPQHF. DNA for the CDR3: TGTGCCAGCAGCCACGGACTGACCAATCAGCCCCAGCATTTT.

The chain links TRBV10-2 to TRBJ2-5, with 11 nucleotides matching TRBD2. The CDR3 spans 13 residues. Trimming took 8 bases from V and 5 from J; bases not matched to a gene: 4. Germline V lookup: CDR1 WSHSY, CDR2 SAAADI. The CDR3 region is CASGSSGRETQYF. In nucleotides, the CDR3 is TGCGCCAGCGGTTCTAGCGGGAGGGAGACCCAGTACTTC.

The CDR3 loop reads CASSFRISSEAFF. CDR3 DNA: TGTGCCAGCAGTTTCAGGATTTCGTCTGAAGCTTTCTTT. The chain combines TRBV27 with TRBJ1-1; D is unclear. The CDR3 is 13 residues long. The ends were cut back, 3 bases at V and 6 bases at J, with 11 bases in the middle. Per germline, CDR1 MNHEY and CDR2 SMNVEV (reference sequence).

V usage is TRBV5-1 and J usage is TRBJ2-7, with 7 bases matching TRBD2. V lost 4 bases to trimming and J lost 2 bases; unmatched junction nucleotides: 12. The CDR3 loop spans 16 amino acids. CDR1 and CDR2 (germline): SGHRS, YFSETQ. The CDR3 is CASSPGLGEVPYEQYF. CDR3 DNA: TGCGCCAGCAGCCCAGGACTAGGAGAAGTGCCCTACGAGCAGTACTTC.